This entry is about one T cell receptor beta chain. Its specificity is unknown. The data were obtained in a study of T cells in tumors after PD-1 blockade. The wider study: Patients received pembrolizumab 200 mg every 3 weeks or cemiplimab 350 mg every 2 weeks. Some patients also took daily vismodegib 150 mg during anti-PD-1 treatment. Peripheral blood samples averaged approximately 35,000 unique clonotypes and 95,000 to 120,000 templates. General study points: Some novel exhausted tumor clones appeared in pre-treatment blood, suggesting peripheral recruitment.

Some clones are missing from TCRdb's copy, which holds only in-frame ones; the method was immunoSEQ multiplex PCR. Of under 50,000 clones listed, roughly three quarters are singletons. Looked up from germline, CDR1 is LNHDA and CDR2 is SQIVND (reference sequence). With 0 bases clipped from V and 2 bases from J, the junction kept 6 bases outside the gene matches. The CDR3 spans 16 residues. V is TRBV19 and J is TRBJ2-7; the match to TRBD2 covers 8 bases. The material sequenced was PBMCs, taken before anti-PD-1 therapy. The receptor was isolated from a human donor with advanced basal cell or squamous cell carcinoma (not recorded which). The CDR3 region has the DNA TGTGCCAGTAGTATAGATTCGAGTAGCGGGGCCTACGAGCAGTACTTC. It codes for CASSIDSSSGAYEQYF. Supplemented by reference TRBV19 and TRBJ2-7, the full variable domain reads DGGITQSPKYLFRKEGQNVTLSCEQNLNHDAMYWYRQDPGQGLRLIYYSQIVNDFQKGDIAEGYSVSREKKESFPLTVTSAQKNPTAFYLCASSIDSSSGAYEQYFGPGTRLTVT.